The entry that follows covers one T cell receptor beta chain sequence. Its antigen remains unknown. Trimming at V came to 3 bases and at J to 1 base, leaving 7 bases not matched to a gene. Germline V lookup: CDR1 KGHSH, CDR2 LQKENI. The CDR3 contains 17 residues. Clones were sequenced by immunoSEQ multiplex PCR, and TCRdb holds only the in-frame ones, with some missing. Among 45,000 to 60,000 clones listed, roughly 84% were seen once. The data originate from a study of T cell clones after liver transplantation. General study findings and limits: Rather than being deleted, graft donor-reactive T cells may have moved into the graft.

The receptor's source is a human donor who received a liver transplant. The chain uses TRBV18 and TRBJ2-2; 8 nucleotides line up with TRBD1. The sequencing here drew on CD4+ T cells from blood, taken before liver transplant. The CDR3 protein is CASSPLFGQGNTGELFF. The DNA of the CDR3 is TGTGCCAGCTCACCCCTATTTGGACAGGGGAACACCGGGGAGCTGTTTTTT. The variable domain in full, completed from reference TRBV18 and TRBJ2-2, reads NAGVMQNPRHLVRRRGQEARLRCSPMKGHSHVYWYRQLPEEGLKFMVYLQKENIIDESGMPKERFSAEFPKEGPSILRIQQVVRGDSAAYFCASSPLFGQGNTGELFFGEGSRLTVL.